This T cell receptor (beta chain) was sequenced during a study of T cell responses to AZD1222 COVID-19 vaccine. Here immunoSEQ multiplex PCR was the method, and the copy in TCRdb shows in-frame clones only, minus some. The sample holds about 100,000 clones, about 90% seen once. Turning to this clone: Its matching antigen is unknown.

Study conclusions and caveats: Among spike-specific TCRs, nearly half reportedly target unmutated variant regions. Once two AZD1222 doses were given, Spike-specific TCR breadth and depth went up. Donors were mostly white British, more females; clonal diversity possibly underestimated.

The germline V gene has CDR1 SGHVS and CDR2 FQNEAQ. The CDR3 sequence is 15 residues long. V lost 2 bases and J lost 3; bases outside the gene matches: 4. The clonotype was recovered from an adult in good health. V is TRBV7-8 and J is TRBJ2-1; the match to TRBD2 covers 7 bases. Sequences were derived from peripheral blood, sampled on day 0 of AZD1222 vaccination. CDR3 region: CASSLSSGDYNEQFF. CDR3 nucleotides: TGTGCCAGCAGCTTATCAAGCGGGGACTACAATGAGCAGTTCTTC.